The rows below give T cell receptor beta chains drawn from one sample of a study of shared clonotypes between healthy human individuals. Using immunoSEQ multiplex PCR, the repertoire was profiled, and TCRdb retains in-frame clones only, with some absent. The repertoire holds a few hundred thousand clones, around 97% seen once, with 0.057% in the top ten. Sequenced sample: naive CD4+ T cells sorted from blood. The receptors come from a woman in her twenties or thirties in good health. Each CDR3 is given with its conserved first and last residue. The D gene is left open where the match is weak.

CDR3: CASRFQGGQETQYF; DNA: TGTGCCAGCCGTTTCCAGGGAGGCCAAGAGACCCAGTACTTC; V: TRBV28; J: TRBJ2-5; D: -
CDR3: CASGFPGLAGEEQFF; DNA: TGTGCTAGTGGTTTCCCGGGACTAGCGGGAGAAGAGCAGTTCTTC; V: TRBV12-5; J: TRBJ2-1; D: TRBD2
CDR3: CASSLRSAETQYF; DNA: TGTGCCAGCAGCCTCAGGTCGGCGGAGACCCAGTACTTC; V: TRBV5-8; J: TRBJ2-5; D: -
CDR3: CSVGDRGSDTQYF; DNA: TGCAGCGTGGGGGACAGGGGCTCAGATACGCAGTATTTT; V: TRBV29-1; J: TRBJ2-3; D: TRBD1
CDR3: CASTSRRGPYEQYF; DNA: TGTGCCAGCACTAGCCGGAGGGGGCCTTACGAGCAGTACTTC; V: TRBV7-9; J: TRBJ2-7; D: -
CDR3: CASYPSAGGIGEKLFF; DNA: TGTGCCAGTTATCCCTCCGCGGGGGGCATAGGGGAAAAACTGTTTTTT; V: TRBV6-6; J: TRBJ1-4; D: -
CDR3: CASSLDRPNYGYTF; DNA: TGTGCCAGCAGTTTGGACAGACCCAACTATGGCTACACCTTC; V: TRBV28; J: TRBJ1-2; D: -
CDR3: CASSRPSGVYNEQFF; DNA: TGCGCCAGCAGCCGCCCTAGCGGAGTCTACAATGAGCAGTTCTTC; V: TRBV4-1; J: TRBJ2-1; D: TRBD2
CDR3: CASSLQGGYFEQYF; DNA: TGTGCCAGCAGCTTACAAGGGGGCTACTTCGAGCAGTACTTC; V: TRBV11-2; J: TRBJ2-7; D: TRBD1
CDR3: CASSFDKGVKGYEQYF; DNA: TGTGCCAGCAGCTTCGACAAGGGAGTAAAGGGCTACGAGCAGTACTTC; V: TRBV5-6; J: TRBJ2-7; D: -
CDR3: CASSIGTRVWDEQFF; DNA: TGTGCCAGTAGTATCGGGACGCGGGTCTGGGATGAGCAGTTCTTC; V: TRBV19; J: TRBJ2-1; D: -
CDR3: CSVERGFRLAGSARGQVAQYF; DNA: TGCAGCGTTGAAAGGGGTTTTAGGCTAGCGGGATCCGCACGGGGGCAGGTGGCCCAGTACTTC; V: TRBV29-1; J: TRBJ2-5; D: TRBD2
CDR3: CASSLQGLSYEQYF; DNA: TGTGCCAGCAGCCTCCAGGGTCTCTCCTACGAGCAGTACTTC; V: TRBV11-2; J: TRBJ2-7; D: -